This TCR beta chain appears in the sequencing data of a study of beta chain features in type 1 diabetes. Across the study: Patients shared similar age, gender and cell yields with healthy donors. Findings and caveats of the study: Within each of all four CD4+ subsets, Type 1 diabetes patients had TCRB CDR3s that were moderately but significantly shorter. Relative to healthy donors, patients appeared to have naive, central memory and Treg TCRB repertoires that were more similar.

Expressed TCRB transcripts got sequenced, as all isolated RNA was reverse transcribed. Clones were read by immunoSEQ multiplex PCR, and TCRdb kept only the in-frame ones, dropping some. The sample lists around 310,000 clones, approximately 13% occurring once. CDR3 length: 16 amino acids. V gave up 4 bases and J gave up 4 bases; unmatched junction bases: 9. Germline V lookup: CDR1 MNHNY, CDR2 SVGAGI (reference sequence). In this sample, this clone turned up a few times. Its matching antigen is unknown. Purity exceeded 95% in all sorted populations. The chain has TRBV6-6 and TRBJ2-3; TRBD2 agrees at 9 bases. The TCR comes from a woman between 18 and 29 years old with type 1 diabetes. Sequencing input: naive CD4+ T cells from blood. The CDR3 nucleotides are TGTGCCAGCAGTTCTCAGGCGGGAGGGCAATCAGATACGCAGTATTTT. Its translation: CASSSQAGGQSDTQYF.